These 2 T cell receptor beta chains were all obtained from the same sample, sequenced in a study of OX40 agonist ivuxolimab in advanced cancers. Sequencing was performed with immunoSEQ multiplex PCR; in TCRdb, only in-frame clones are kept and a portion is missing. This sample yields over 95,000 clones, of which roughly four fifths are seen a single time; roughly 1.6% belongs to the top ten. The source material was CD4+ or CD8+ T cells sorted from blood, sampled in a trial of the OX40 agonist ivuxolimab. These receptor sequences come from an adult with an advanced solid tumor such as melanoma, head and neck, liver or kidney cancer.

The rearrangement joins TRBV6-5 to TRBJ2-7, with TRBD1 matching over 8 bases. The CDR3 consists of 14 residues. Germline assignment: CDR1 MNHEY and CDR2 SVGAGI. Losses at the gene ends were 7 bases for V and 3 bases for J; bases not matched to a gene: 8. CDR3 amino acids: CASKRGQGYYEQYF. As DNA, the CDR3 is TGTGCCAGCAAACGAGGACAGGGATACTACGAGCAGTACTTC.

This clone has just a few counts. The CDR3 DNA follows: TGTGCCAGCAGTCCCGACAGGAACACCGGGGAGCTGTTTTTT. This encodes CASSPDRNTGELFF. This chain joins TRBV16 and TRBJ2-2, with a possible D match to TRBD1 (5 bases). The CDR3 totals 14 residues. CDR1 and CDR2 (germline): KGHSY, FQNENV. Trimming cost V 6 bases and J 1 base, with 9 bases left between them.